This T cell receptor beta chain was profiled in a study of shared clonotypes between healthy human individuals. Concerning this clone: Its antigen is undetermined.

The method was immunoSEQ multiplex PCR; TCRdb's version includes in-frame clones alone and lacks a portion of them. The table records around 1,100,000 clones, around three quarters of them present only once. The ends were cut back, 2 bases at V and 3 bases at J, with 8 bases in the middle. The CDR3 has 14 amino acids. Germline V gives CDR1 SGHNT, CDR2 YYREEE (reference sequence). Notes on the study in general: Estimated richness was generally greater in naive than memory subsets. Among donors, the sharing of clonotypes was expected to be influenced by sequencing depth.

The material sequenced was memory CD4+ T cells from PBMCs. Indicated subset: CD45RA-negative fraction. The clonotype was recovered from a man aged 18 to 35 in good health. Some clones in this sample may be carry-over from other donors' samples. J is TRBJ2-2 and V is TRBV5-4; possibly TRBD1 for D (5 bases). CDR3 in DNA: TGTGCCAGCAGCTTTGACAGCTACACCGGGGAGCTGTTTTTT. Translated: CASSFDSYTGELFF. Supplemented by reference TRBV5-4 and TRBJ2-2, the full variable domain reads ETGVTQSPTHLIKTRGQQVTLRCSSQSGHNTVSWYQQALGQGPQFIFQYYREEENGRGNFPPRFSGLQFPNYSSELNVNALELDDSALYLCASSFDSYTGELFFGEGSRLTVL.